The rows below give T cell receptor beta chains drawn from one sample of a study of blood T cell repertoires in COVID-19. The table came from immunoSEQ multiplex PCR; TCRdb's copy has only in-frame clones and leaves some out. This table has some 200,000 clones, 75% to 85% appearing once. Sequenced material: peripheral blood. These receptors were taken from a woman aged 25 to 45 with COVID-19, enrolled during active disease. CDR3s include the opening cysteine and the closing phenylalanine or tryptophan. Fields, in order: J gene, V gene, CDR3 protein.

J: TRBJ2-7
V: TRBV27
CDR3: CASSVTGSSYEQYF

J: TRBJ1-2
V: TRBV5-4
CDR3: CASSAGQNYGYTF

J: TRBJ2-3
V: TRBV7-9
CDR3: CASSPDRHPTDTQYF

J: TRBJ2-7
V: TRBV21-1
CDR3: CASSKAEREVSYEQYF

J: TRBJ1-5
V: TRBV7-9
CDR3: CASSDGTETNQPQHF

J: TRBJ1-6
V: TRBV27
CDR3: CASKTGNHNSPLHF

J: TRBJ2-3
V: TRBV5-1
CDR3: CASSPWTASTDTQYF

J: TRBJ2-7
V: TRBV29-1
CDR3: CSVGGSGYEQYF

J: TRBJ2-2
V: TRBV5-1
CDR3: CASSSGLTGELFF

J: TRBJ2-3
V: TRBV5-1
CDR3: CASSWGLVQSTDTQYF

J: TRBJ2-2
V: TRBV7-2
CDR3: CASSSDWHRVDDTGELFF

J: TRBJ2-2
V: TRBV21-1
CDR3: CASSKETTAGTGELFF

J: TRBJ1-2
V: TRBV7-3
CDR3: CASSLGNRGGRGSGYTF

J: TRBJ2-3
V: TRBV4-1
CDR3: CASSQVGTGADTQYF

J: TRBJ2-6
V: TRBV5-1
CDR3: CASSATSGANVLTF

J: TRBJ1-2
V: TRBV6-2/TRBV6-3
CDR3: CASSWDRVDYGYTF

J: TRBJ2-2
V: TRBV9
CDR3: CASSARQGPTGELFF

J: TRBJ1-3
V: TRBV28
CDR3: CASSGGVTGNTIYF

J: TRBJ2-3
V: TRBV15
CDR3: CATSRATSGRTDTQYF

J: TRBJ2-5
V: TRBV4-3
CDR3: CASSQRASGGGETQYF

J: TRBJ1-1
V: TRBV19
CDR3: CATRTGVTEAFF

J: TRBJ2-7
V: TRBV4-3
CDR3: CASSQGWGGHYEQYF

J: TRBJ2-5
V: TRBV30
CDR3: CAWSVFHREETQYF